These T cell receptor beta chains were read from a single sample in a study of blood T cells in healthy people across ages. MiXCR was run by TCRdb on the 5' RACE reads, yielding one entry per CDR3 protein. Among some 730,000 distinct CDR3 sequences listed, 22% were seen once. Sequenced: blood. These receptors came from a man between 65 and 80 years old in good health. Each CDR3 is given with its conserved first and last residue. The order of the fields is D gene, V gene, CDR3 protein. A D gene is named only where the DNA matches it firmly.

D: TRBD2; V: TRBV5-1; CDR3: CASSLQAGVVSADTQYF
D: TRBD2; V: TRBV6-4; CDR3: CASSDSGTSGAGTQYF
D: TRBD2; V: TRBV12-3/TRBV12-4; CDR3: CASSLPSGGMVDQYF
D: NA; V: TRBV12-3/TRBV12-4; CDR3: CASSFEISYEQYF
D: TRBD1; V: TRBV5-5; CDR3: CASSLPLRQGRPSTNEKLFF
D: NA; V: TRBV11-3; CDR3: CASSEVTETDTQYF
D: TRBD2; V: TRBV29-1; CDR3: CSVAPGGRIGETQYF
D: TRBD1; V: TRBV4-2; CDR3: CASSQDPQGVINEKLFF
D: TRBD2; V: TRBV18; CDR3: CASSTGTSGGDTQYF
D: NA; V: TRBV29-1; CDR3: CSVRTEGSPPHF
D: NA; V: TRBV5-1; CDR3: CASSRGQRDTEAFF
D: NA; V: TRBV29-1; CDR3: CSVYHRARVNTEAFF
D: TRBD1; V: TRBV7-2; CDR3: CASSSRQGFGNIQYF
D: TRBD1; V: TRBV7-7; CDR3: CASSLAPGQGYTGELFF
D: TRBD1; V: TRBV7-2; CDR3: CASSLGDRGFLFTEAFF
D: NA; V: TRBV18; CDR3: CASSQGIEETQYF
D: NA; V: TRBV10-3; CDR3: CAIRMGPSSTDTQYF
D: NA; V: TRBV7-9; CDR3: CASSPFRDSSYGYTF
D: NA; V: TRBV30; CDR3: CAWSDRGEAFF
D: NA; V: TRBV7-2; CDR3: CASSLVGRARQGNEQFF
D: TRBD1; V: TRBV15; CDR3: CATSRDRQGAFQPQHF
D: NA; V: TRBV12-3/TRBV12-4; CDR3: CASSLGGAASGNTIYF
D: NA; V: TRBV20-1; CDR3: CSARSGVQPQHF
D: NA; V: TRBV3-1; CDR3: CASSQPVANNEQFF
D: NA; V: TRBV6-6; CDR3: CASRVGSSTGELFF
D: NA; V: TRBV27; CDR3: CASMGASGDSNQPQHF
D: TRBD1; V: TRBV7-2; CDR3: CASSTWTGRETQYF
D: NA; V: TRBV5-5; CDR3: CASSLGRANQPQHF
D: TRBD2; V: TRBV10-3; CDR3: CAISESGLAGAYNEQFF
D: NA; V: TRBV6-5; CDR3: CASRPVSQGNTEAFF
D: NA; V: TRBV5-1; CDR3: CASSLALHQETQYF
D: NA; V: TRBV12-3/TRBV12-4; CDR3: CASTQGVYGYTF
D: TRBD1; V: TRBV19; CDR3: CASTDRAGPVIF
D: NA; V: TRBV6-1; CDR3: CASSTRQDTQYF
D: NA; V: TRBV4-3; CDR3: CASSQDFGNYGYTF
D: NA; V: TRBV20-1; CDR3: CSARDLARLETQYF
D: TRBD2; V: TRBV5-1; CDR3: CASSLTGTSGVYEQYF
D: TRBD1; V: TRBV12-3/TRBV12-4; CDR3: CASSLVADHRDRGKNEQFF
D: NA; V: TRBV6-2/TRBV6-3; CDR3: CASRRQEPYEQYF
D: TRBD2; V: TRBV6-4; CDR3: CASNFLASGGTDTQYF
D: NA; V: TRBV4-1; CDR3: CASSQDLARGFETQYF
D: TRBD2; V: TRBV30; CDR3: CAWSLAGGPVQETQYF
D: NA; V: TRBV12-5; CDR3: CASATTVANQPQHF
D: NA; V: TRBV12-3/TRBV12-4; CDR3: CASSFSDEQFF
D: NA; V: TRBV20-1; CDR3: CSASDGVTYEQYF
D: TRBD1; V: TRBV5-1; CDR3: CASSGGQGIDYGYTF
D: NA; V: TRBV12-5; CDR3: CASVVGEPTDTQYF
D: TRBD2; V: TRBV7-2; CDR3: CASKASGSGTGELFF
D: TRBD2; V: TRBV7-9; CDR3: CASVSSGGTDTQYF
D: NA; V: TRBV5-1; CDR3: CASSQSRVNTEAFF
D: NA; V: TRBV21-1; CDR3: CASSKEGEKLFF
D: NA; V: TRBV19; CDR3: CASSMGGRQTGGQPQHF
D: TRBD1; V: TRBV6-6; CDR3: CASSPGQGMETQYF
D: NA; V: TRBV5-1; CDR3: CASSLGEVETQYF
D: NA; V: TRBV10-2; CDR3: CASSGGAQETQYF
D: TRBD1; V: TRBV7-9; CDR3: CASSTPGQKETQYF
D: NA; V: TRBV7-7; CDR3: CASSQSGPNTGELFF
D: NA; V: TRBV10-3; CDR3: CAISGEGSDTQYF
D: TRBD2; V: TRBV20-1; CDR3: CSARGGYQTDTQYF